The 24 T cell receptor beta chains in this list originate from one sample, sequenced in a study of cytomegalovirus exposure and HLA in healthy donors. It was with 60 Vbeta and 13 Jbeta primers that the PCR ran. Here immunoSEQ multiplex PCR was the method, and the copy in TCRdb shows in-frame clones only, minus some. The profile shows 80,000 or so clones, around a tenth of them singletons. Sequenced: PBMCs. The receptors were gathered from a man aged 55-75 years in good health and CMV-seropositive.

This clone appeared a few times. V and J are TRBV19 and TRBJ1-6; possible D gene TRBD1, 5 bases. With 3 bases removed from V and 6 bases from J, the gap between germline ends came to 15 bases. This CDR3 spans 16 amino acids. CDR1 is LNHDA, CDR2 SQIVND, per germline (reference sequence). In nucleotides, the CDR3 is TGTGCCAGTAGTATGGGCAGGGTTGAATTTAATTCACCCCTCCACTTT. It encodes CASSMGRVEFNSPLHF.

This chain uses TRBV5-1 with TRBJ2-1; TRBD2 might be the D (5 bases). Trimming cost V 0 bases and J 7 bases, with 11 bases left between them. Germline lookup yields CDR1 SGHRS and CDR2 YFSETQ. The CDR3 covers 14 residues. Here the CDR3 reads CASSLGQAGNEQFF. The CDR3 region has the DNA TGCGCCAGCAGCTTGGGGCAGGCGGGTAATGAGCAGTTCTTC.

This sequence joins TRBV28 and TRBJ1-5; TRBD1 aligns across 11 bases. Germline-derived CDR1 and CDR2 are MDHEN and SYDVKM. The CDR3 loop spans 21 amino acids. V lost 6 bases to trimming and J lost 2 bases; unmatched junction nucleotides: 21. The CDR3 nucleotides read TGTGCCAGCAGCGTGGGACAGGGGGGGGGTCTGAGGAGGGTCCGCAATCAGCCCCAGCATTTT. It is translated as CASSVGQGGGLRRVRNQPQHF.

The chain joins TRBV5-1 to TRBJ2-7; TRBD2 agrees at 8 bases. Losses at the gene ends were 7 bases for V and 5 bases for J; bases not matched to a gene: 8. CDR3 size: 13 residues. From germline, CDR1 is SGHRS and CDR2 YFSETQ. The CDR3 sequence: CASQAAGVDEQYF. For the CDR3, the DNA is TGCGCCAGCCAGGCAGCGGGAGTGGACGAGCAGTACTTC.

This clone has more than one count but fewer than ten. The V and J genes are TRBV30 and TRBJ1-1; 8 bases are shared with TRBD1. Per germline, CDR1 GTSNPN and CDR2 SVGIG (reference sequence). The trim removed 5 bases at V and 1 base at J, leaving 0 bases unmatched. The CDR3 is 12 residues long. The CDR3 DNA sequence: TGTGCCTGGCAGGGGGCGAACACTGAAGCTTTCTTT. The encoded protein is CAWQGANTEAFF.

This clone was counted only a few times. The rearrangement links TRBV5-5 to TRBJ2-6; the D is unclear. From germline, CDR1 is SGHKS and CDR2 YYEKEE (reference sequence). The CDR3 has 15 residues. V lost 4 bases and J lost 0, with 8 bases in between. CDR3 amino acids: CASSPGNSGANVLTF. For the CDR3, the DNA is TGTGCCAGCAGCCCAGGAAACTCTGGGGCCAACGTCCTGACTTTC.

The chain employs TRBV28 and TRBJ1-2; D is uncertain. CDR1 and CDR2 from the germline V gene are MDHEN and SYDVKM. This CDR3 spans 16 amino acids. The germline V and J ends were trimmed by 6 bases and 4 bases, with 21 bases remaining between them. The CDR3 DNA is TGTGCCAGCAGAACCTCGGGAGGGATTGGTGGCTATGGCTACACCTTC. The encoded protein is CASRTSGGIGGYGYTF.

This clone was observed a few times. The chain is built from TRBV7-9 and TRBJ2-7, with TRBD1 identical over 7 bases. CDR1 and CDR2 (germline): SEHNR, FQNEAQ (reference sequence). This CDR3 has 17 amino acids. V was clipped by 6 bases and J by 3 bases; unmatched bases: 17. Written as DNA, the CDR3 is TGTGCCAGCAGTGAATTTAGCACCCCCGGGACAGACTACGAGCAGTACTTC. This translates into CASSEFSTPGTDYEQYF.

A few counts support this clone. The genes are TRBV2 and TRBJ1-6; TRBD1 aligns across 9 bases. In germline, CDR1 is SNHLY, CDR2 FYNNEI. J gave up 2 bases and V 6 bases, and 11 bases lay outside the gene matches. This CDR3 is built from 18 residues. The CDR3 DNA sequence: TGTGCCAGCAGCTATAACCGGACAGGGGTCGCCTATAATTCACCCCTCCACTTT. This gives the protein CASSYNRTGVAYNSPLHF.

By share, this clone counts as medium-sized. The rearrangement links TRBV14 to TRBJ1-1; a weak D match, TRBD1 (6 bases). The CDR3 contains 18 residues. Germline V CDR1 and CDR2: SGHDN, FVKESK. V lost 1 base to trimming and J lost 4 bases, with 22 bases between them. CDR3 sequence (DNA): TGTGCCAGCAGCCAAGGGACAGTGATGTCCCTAGGTAGCACTGAAGCTTTCTTT. Translating gives CASSQGTVMSLGSTEAFF.

In its sample, this clone was seen a few times. V gene TRBV7-2 combines with J gene TRBJ2-3; D remains ambiguous. Trimming left V 5 bases short and J 5 bases short, with 17 bases between. CDR1 SGHTA and CDR2 FQGNSA come from the germline V gene. The CDR3 length is 15 residues. As DNA, the CDR3 is TGTGCCAGCAGCCCAGCAAGTAGCTGGGTAGATACGCAGTATTTT. It yields the protein CASSPASSWVDTQYF.

This clone was picked up a small number of times. The chain couples TRBV21-1 to TRBJ2-2; the D call of TRBD1 is as the table states it, not checked on the DNA. TRBV21-1 is classified as a pseudogene. The CDR3 runs to 16 residues. CDR3 region: CASSKKDRPNTGELFF. For the CDR3, the DNA is TGTGCCAGCAGCAAAAAGGACAGGCCGAACACCGGGGAGCTGTTTTTT.

The gene calls are TRBV15 and TRBJ1-5; no clear D gene. The germline gives CDR1 LNHNV, CDR2 YYDKDF (reference sequence). Between the trimmed V and J ends, which lost 0 bases and 3 bases, there was a span of 15 bases. CDR3 size: 17 residues. CDR3 protein: CATSRDWRQALNQPQHF. The CDR3 DNA follows: TGTGCCACCAGCAGAGATTGGCGTCAGGCCCTCAATCAGCCCCAGCATTTT.

This clone was detected only a few times. The chain recombines TRBV7-8 with TRBJ1-4; maybe TRBD1 (6 bases). Germline values: CDR1 SGHVS, CDR2 FQNEAQ. CDR3 length equals 17 residues. V dropped 2 bases and J dropped 0 bases, with 13 bases sitting between them. The CDR3 protein is CASSLYGTLATNEKLFF. CDR3 DNA sequence: TGTGCCAGCAGCTTATACGGGACACTTGCAACTAATGAAAAACTGTTTTTT.

This clone was detected only a few times. The genes are TRBV15 and TRBJ2-3; tentatively, D is TRBD2 (5 bases). The germline gives CDR1 LNHNV, CDR2 YYDKDF (reference sequence). The CDR3 spans 15 residues. V dropped 0 bases and J dropped 4 bases, with 11 bases sitting between them. CDR3 sequence reads: CATSRDRGPADTQYF. CDR3 sequence (DNA): TGTGCCACCAGCAGAGATCGAGGGCCGGCAGATACGCAGTATTTT.

The rearrangement joins TRBV30 to TRBJ1-1, with D unresolved. Trimming removed 0 bases at V and 2 bases at J, with 10 bases between. This CDR3 comprises 14 residues. CDR1 and CDR2 from the germline V gene are GTSNPN and SVGIG (reference sequence). DNA for the CDR3: TGTGCCTGGAGTGTTGGCCCGGGAAACACTGAAGCTTTCTTT. Its protein product is CAWSVGPGNTEAFF.

The chain has TRBV19 and TRBJ2-3; 9 bases are a match to TRBD2. Looked up from germline, CDR1 is LNHDA and CDR2 is SQIVND (reference sequence). CDR3 length: 12 residues. V lost 7 bases, J lost 5 bases, and 1 base stayed unmatched. DNA for the CDR3: TGTGCCAGTAAACTAGCGGGAGATACGCAGTATTTT. Encoded protein: CASKLAGDTQYF.

V is TRBV19 and J is TRBJ1-1; D is perhaps TRBD1 (6 bases). The CDR3 sequence is 14 residues long. The V gene lost 6 bases and the J gene lost 7 bases, with 18 bases spanning the gap. Germline values: CDR1 LNHDA, CDR2 SQIVND (reference sequence). The CDR3 reads CASSPMRQAGEAFF. CDR3 coding DNA: TGTGCCAGTAGCCCAATGAGACAGGCCGGTGAAGCTTTCTTT.

This clone came up a few times. The chain has TRBV6-5 and TRBJ2-5; possibly TRBD1 for D (6 bases). The CDR3 sequence is 15 residues long. Trimming took 5 bases from V and 4 from J, leaving 17 bases between them. Germline V CDR1 and CDR2: MNHEY, SVGAGI. CDR3 sequence reads: CASSLNPQGGETQYF. The CDR3 DNA reads TGTGCCAGCAGTCTTAACCCACAAGGGGGAGAGACCCAGTACTTC.

V gene TRBV5-4 combines with J gene TRBJ2-5; D might be TRBD2 (6 bases). The J call may be faulty, since TRBJ2-7 better matches the DNA end. Germline V lookup: CDR1 SGHNT, CDR2 YYREEE (reference sequence). This CDR3 is built from 16 residues. The DNA for the CDR3 is TGTGCCAGCAGCTTGGCCGGAGCGGGTATACCCTACGAGCAGTACTTC. This sequence encodes CASSLAGAGIPYEQYF.

The rearrangement uses TRBV4-1 and TRBJ2-1; D possibly corresponds to TRBD2 (5 bases). Germline V lookup: CDR1 MGHRA, CDR2 YSYEKL. The CDR3 covers 16 residues. Trimming left V 5 bases short and J 3 bases short, with 17 bases between. The CDR3 DNA sequence: TGCGCCAGCAGCAAAGCACAAACGGGGAACTACAATGAGCAGTTCTTC. Translation gives CASSKAQTGNYNEQFF.

This clone appeared a few times. The rearrangement links TRBV28 to TRBJ1-5; D remains unclear. CDR1 is MDHEN, CDR2 SYDVKM, per germline. This CDR3 is 14 amino acids long. The V gene lost 2 bases and the J gene lost 10 bases, with 15 bases spanning the gap. The CDR3 coding sequence is TGTGCCAGCAGTTTAATACAGCAGACACAACCCCAGCATTTT. Its translation: CASSLIQQTQPQHF. Full variable domain (remainder filled in from reference TRBV28 and TRBJ1-5): DVKVTQSSRYLVKRTGEKVFLECVQDMDHENMFWYRQDPGLGLRLIYFSYDVKMKEKGDIPEGYSVSREKKERFSLILESASTNQTSMYLCASSLIQQTQPQHFGDGTRLSIL.

This clone was counted between two and nine times. The chain combines TRBV9 with TRBJ1-5; TRBD1 agrees at 7 bases. The CDR3 sequence is 17 residues long. The trim removed 3 bases at V and 0 bases at J, leaving 9 bases unmatched. Per germline, CDR1 SGDLS and CDR2 YYNGEE. CDR3 bases: TGTGCCAGCAGCGCCGGAACAGGGGAATATAGCAATCAGCCCCAGCATTTT. Its protein is CASSAGTGEYSNQPQHF.

The chain links TRBV5-6 to TRBJ1-3; D call uncertain. The CDR3 extends over 14 amino acids. Trimming took off 7 bases at V and 0 bases at J, with 11 bases between the two ends. Germline-derived CDR1 and CDR2 are SGHDT and YYEEEE. CDR3 DNA: TGTGCCAGCGAGAGGGTCGGCTCTGGAAACACCATATATTTT. The encoded protein is CASERVGSGNTIYF.